This T cell receptor beta chain came from a study of TIL therapy for anti-PD-1-resistant metastatic lung cancer. This was the immunoSEQ v3 assay. This table comes from immunoSEQ multiplex PCR, and its TCRdb copy is limited to in-frame clones, with some not included. The top ten clones hold 11% of a sample with approximately 97,000 clones, around 71% of them seen once. Described time point: pre-treatment sample, taken before nivolumab and TIL therapy. Pleural nodules or supraclavicular lymph nodes made up most of the excised metastases sampled. Progressing patients received lymphodepletion, expanded TIL infusion and IL-2. Study conclusions and caveats: TIL cultures after expansion showed higher clonality and lower diversity than baseline tumor (median around 6% vs 30%).

With respect to this clone: Its target is not known.

The CDR3 runs 14 residues. Looked up from germline, CDR1 is SGDLS and CDR2 is YYNGEE. The V end was cut by 0 bases, the J end by 0 bases, with 6 bases between. The chain couples TRBV9 to TRBJ1-2; D remains unclear. The sequence came from a person aged 25-80 years with non-small cell lung cancer. The sequenced sample was tumor tissue, obtained at baseline. The CDR3 DNA sequence: TGTGCCAGCAGCGTAGGACAAGCTAACTATGGCTACACCTTC. It yields the protein CASSVGQANYGYTF.